This entry features one T cell receptor (beta chain) sequence. Germline CDR1 LNHDA, CDR2 SQIVND (reference sequence). V lost 7 bases, J lost 2 bases, and 8 bases stayed unmatched. This CDR3 spans 15 amino acids. This sample stems from a study of blood T cell repertoires in COVID-19. Across the whole study: COVID-19 samples collected from the United States, Italy and Spain covered acute and convalescent phases. Sources were T cells, B-cell-depleted T cells, or PBMCs; the material itself was cDNA or gDNA.

Method: immunoSEQ multiplex PCR; TCRdb's copy keeps in-frame clones and lacks some. The table has hundreds of thousands of clones, around 81% seen once; the top ten hold 4.3%. The source material was PBMCs or T cells enriched from blood (not recorded which). V gene TRBV19 combines with J gene TRBJ1-2; 9 bases agree with TRBD1. The clonotype originates from a man aged 25 to 40 with acute COVID-19. CDR3 DNA sequence: TGTGCCAGTAAGCGTACCGGGACAGGGAACTATGGCTACACCTTC. It codes for CASKRTGTGNYGYTF.